This T cell receptor beta chain was documented in a study of blood T cell repertoires in COVID-19. Study context: Acute-phase and convalescent COVID-19 samples originated in the United States, Italy and Spain.

Participant ages covered roughly 18 to 89 years across some 25 US areas. In Cohort 3, a recovered donor had either two negative PCRs, clearance, or symptom resolution. Germline CDR1 LNHDA, CDR2 SQIVND (reference sequence). V was pared by 3 bases and J by 5 bases, with 6 bases of the junction left unmatched. The CDR3 spans 16 residues. In the study's own analysis: For nucleated cells, counts were estimated from reference gene primer amplification. Produced via immunoSEQ multiplex PCR; TCRdb's table is partial and in-frame only. The DNA was the basis for D and trimming; V, J and clone size are from that table. The data hold about 400,000 clones, with 89% observed a single time.

Specimen: PBMCs or T cells enriched from blood (not recorded which). The rearrangement links TRBV19 to TRBJ2-2, with 10 nucleotides matching TRBD2. The sequence was obtained from a woman younger than 45 who had recovered from COVID-19. CDR3 coding DNA: TGTGCCAGTAGTATCGGGGCTAGCGGGAGTACCGGGGAGCTGTTTTTT. Its protein is CASSIGASGSTGELFF. Full variable domain (remainder filled in from reference TRBV19 and TRBJ2-2): DGGITQSPKYLFRKEGQNVTLSCEQNLNHDAMYWYRQDPGQGLRLIYYSQIVNDFQKGDIAEGYSVSREKKESFPLTVTSAQKNPTAFYLCASSIGASGSTGELFFGEGSRLTVL.